A single sample is the source of the 14 T cell receptor beta chains below, sequenced in a study of blood T cell repertoires in COVID-19. The data were produced by immunoSEQ multiplex PCR, yet TCRdb's version contains in-frame clones alone and is incomplete. This sample has about 67,000 clones; 85% to 90% occur once, and the top ten carry about 5.7%. The specimen was peripheral blood. Receptors were obtained from a man aged 50 to 59 with active COVID-19.

The chain carries TRBV6-2 or TRBV6-3 and TRBJ2-1, with D perhaps TRBD2 (6 bases). The CDR3 has 15 amino acids. CDR1 is MNHEY, CDR2 SVGEGT, per germline. V gave up 6 bases and J gave up 10 bases, with 22 bases separating them. CDR3 nucleotide sequence: TGTGCCAGCAGGCCTAGTAGGGGCGGTGGGGGGGAGCAGTTCTTC. Encoded protein: CASRPSRGGGGEQFF.

A single count supports this clone. The chain uses TRBV7-9 and TRBJ2-3, with D unresolved. Germline-derived CDR1 and CDR2 are SEHNR and FQNEAQ (reference sequence). The V and J ends lost 3 bases and 3 bases respectively, with 4 bases between them. The CDR3 has 12 amino acids. The CDR3 region has the DNA TGTGCCAGCAGCTTGTCGACAGATACGCAGTATTTT. This translates into CASSLSTDTQYF. The full variable domain, with the rest looked up from reference TRBV7-9 and TRBJ2-3, is DTGVSQNPRHKITKRGQNVTFRCDPISEHNRLYWYRQTLGQGPEFLTYFQNEAQLEKSRLLSDRFSAERPKGSFSTLEIQRTEQGDSAMYLCASSLSTDTQYFGPGTRLTVL.

The chain carries TRBV3-1 (or the pseudogene TRBV3-2) and TRBJ2-7; 7 bases fit TRBD1. The CDR3 has 16 amino acids. Trimming removed 5 bases from V and 0 bases from J; junction bases left unmatched: 10. Germline V gene data show CDR1 as LGHDT and CDR2 as YNNKEL (reference sequence). The CDR3 loop reads CASSYTDRVGSYEQYF. In DNA form, the CDR3 reads TGTGCCAGCAGCTATACCGACAGGGTGGGCTCCTACGAGCAGTACTTC.

CDR3 sequence (DNA): TGCGCCAGCAGCCCCCCGGGGGGGACTGAAGCTTTCTTT. Protein sequence: CASSPPGGTEAFF. The chain is built from TRBV5-1 and TRBJ1-1, with a possible D match to TRBD1 (5 bases). Germline V gene sequence: CDR1 SGHRS, CDR2 YFSETQ. This CDR3 spans 13 amino acids. V was trimmed by 4 bases and J by 5 bases, leaving 12 bases between them. Full variable domain (remainder filled in from reference TRBV5-1 and TRBJ1-1): KAGVTQTPRYLIKTRGQQVTLSCSPISGHRSVSWYQQTPGQGLQFLFEYFSETQRNKGNFPGRFSGRQFSNSRSEMNVSTLELGDSALYLCASSPPGGTEAFFGQGTRLTVV.

This clone came up a few times. This rearrangement joins TRBV6-2 or TRBV6-3 to TRBJ2-7, with D unclear. The germline V and J ends were trimmed by 2 bases and 3 bases, with 11 bases remaining between them. The CDR3 is made up of 14 amino acids. Germline V lookup: CDR1 MNHEY, CDR2 SVGEGT. The CDR3 loop reads CASSYPGQNYEQYF. CDR3 sequence (DNA): TGTGCCAGCAGTTACCCTGGGCAGAACTACGAGCAGTACTTC.

The chain employs TRBV28 and TRBJ2-7; D possibly corresponds to TRBD1 (6 bases). The germline V gene encodes CDR1 MDHEN and CDR2 SYDVKM. CDR3 size: 13 residues. Trimming cost V 6 bases and J 2 bases, with 11 bases left between them. CDR3 protein: CASRNRVPYEQYF. CDR3 DNA: TGTGCCAGCAGAAACAGGGTCCCCTACGAGCAGTACTTC.

The CDR3 reads CASSLGGTSVETQYF. CDR3 nucleotide sequence: TGCGCCAGCAGCTTGGGGGGGACTAGCGTAGAGACCCAGTACTTC. The chain links TRBV5-1 to TRBJ2-5; 10 bases are a match to TRBD2. The CDR3 sequence is 15 residues long. V shed 0 bases and J 4 bases; nucleotides not matched to a gene: 3. The germline gives CDR1 SGHRS, CDR2 YFSETQ.

The rearrangement links TRBV6-5 to TRBJ1-1, with TRBD1 matching 9 bases. J was trimmed by 5 bases and V by 5 bases; bases with no gene match: 6. The CDR3 runs 14 residues. Per germline, CDR1 MNHEY and CDR2 SVGAGI. The DNA of the CDR3 is TGTGCCAGCAGTAACCTAGGACAGGGGACTGAAGCTTTCTTT. Amino acids: CASSNLGQGTEAFF.

The genes are TRBV7-6 and TRBJ2-3; possible D gene TRBD2, 6 bases. CDR1 is SGHVS and CDR2 is FNYEAQ in the germline V gene. With 2 bases removed from V and 0 bases from J, the gap between germline ends came to 12 bases. The CDR3 has 16 residues. This chain's CDR3 is CASSLSRAGSTDTQYF. The CDR3 region has the DNA TGTGCCAGCAGCTTAAGCAGGGCGGGGAGCACAGATACGCAGTATTTT. The whole variable domain, remainder taken from reference TRBV7-6 and TRBJ2-3, is GAGVSQSPRYKVTKRGQDVALRCDPISGHVSLYWYRQALGQGPEFLTYFNYEAQQDKSGLPNDRFSAERPEGSISTLTIQRTEQRDSAMYRCASSLSRAGSTDTQYFGPGTRLTVL.

This chain links TRBV6-6 with TRBJ1-5, with TRBD1 matching 10 bases. Germline V CDR1 and CDR2: MNHNY, SVGAGI (reference sequence). The CDR3 is 16 residues long. Trimming removed 6 bases from V and 10 bases from J; junction bases left unmatched: 15. The CDR3 DNA reads as TGTGCCAGCAGCATCACTTCCGGGACAGGGGCCCCTCCCCAGCATTTT. This gives the protein CASSITSGTGAPPQHF.

The rearrangement links TRBV6-5 to TRBJ2-4, with 8 bases fitting TRBD2. Per germline, CDR1 MNHEY and CDR2 SVGAGI. V lost 0 bases and J lost 16; bases outside the gene matches: 8. This CDR3 has 13 residues. The CDR3 DNA is TGTGCCAGCAGTTACTCGAGGCGGGAGGACCTATACTTC. Protein: CASSYSRREDLYF.

The table lists this clone with a count of one. The genes are TRBV14 and TRBJ1-2, with unresolved D. The CDR3 consists of 14 residues. V gave up 0 bases and J gave up 8 bases, with 13 bases separating them. In germline, CDR1 is SGHDN, CDR2 FVKESK. CDR3 coding DNA: TGTGCCAGCAGCCAAGATCGAGGGAGGTACGGCTACACCTTC. The encoded protein is CASSQDRGRYGYTF.

J is TRBJ2-4 and V is TRBV6-2 or TRBV6-3; D is undetermined. V was trimmed by 5 bases and J by 3 bases, leaving 17 bases between them. The germline CDR1 and CDR2 sequences are MNHEY and SVGEGT. This CDR3 comprises 16 residues. CDR3 DNA: TGTGCCAGCAGTACTACTCCCCAGAATTACAAAAACATTCAGTACTTC. This translates into CASSTTPQNYKNIQYF.

This clone was detected once. The V and J genes are TRBV16 and TRBJ2-6; TRBD1 matches at 7 bases. The CDR3 runs 16 residues. V was clipped by 3 bases and J by 0 bases; unmatched bases: 2. CDR1 is KGHSY, CDR2 FQNENV, per germline. CDR3 sequence: CASSHPGGSGANVLTF. The CDR3 DNA reads TGTGCCAGCAGCCACCCAGGGGGCTCTGGGGCCAACGTCCTGACTTTC.